The 28 T cell receptor beta chains below all came from one sample that was sequenced in a study of identical twins. Via MiXCR, TCRdb re-called the 5' RACE reads, giving one row per CDR3 protein. The top ten clones hold around 10% of a sample with under 450,000 distinct CDR3 sequences, approximately 17% of them seen once. Source material: naive T cells sorted from blood. These receptors were taken from a man aged 45-60 years in good health.

This clonotype was found many times. The DNA for the CDR3 is TGTGCCACCATGTCCGGATGGGCTAGCAATGAGCAGTTCTTC. This encodes CATMSGWASNEQFF. The J gene is TRBJ2-1, the V gene TRBV12-3 or TRBV12-4; no reliable D call. V shed 10 bases and J shed 6 bases, with 19 bases lying between them. The CDR3 is made up of 14 amino acids.

This clonotype was seen more than once but under ten times. The gene calls are TRBV29-1 and TRBJ2-3; D perhaps matches TRBD1 (6 bases). The germline V and J ends were trimmed by 3 bases and 0 bases, with 10 bases remaining between them. The CDR3 is 14 amino acids. Per germline, CDR1 SQVTM and CDR2 ANQGSEA. Here the CDR3 reads CSVETGLSTDTQYF. DNA for the CDR3: TGCAGCGTTGAGACAGGACTTAGCACAGATACGCAGTATTTT.

The chain is built from TRBV28 and TRBJ2-2; 12 positions match TRBD2. The CDR3 is made up of 16 amino acids. J gave up 6 bases and V 8 bases, and 10 bases lay outside the gene matches. Looked up from germline, CDR1 is MDHEN and CDR2 is SYDVKM. The CDR3: CASANPSGGAAGELFF. CDR3 coding DNA: TGTGCCAGCGCGAATCCTAGCGGGGGGGCCGCCGGGGAGCTGTTTTTT.

This clonotype was counted a few times. The chain recombines TRBV6-2 or TRBV6-3 with TRBJ1-1; possibly TRBD1 for D (5 bases). This CDR3 is built from 15 residues. With 2 bases removed from V and 10 bases from J, the gap between germline ends came to 20 bases. Germline CDR1 reads MNHEY; CDR2 reads SVGEGT. CDR3 DNA: TGTGCCAGCAGTTACCTCAGACCATCAGGGAATCGAGCTTTCTTT. Amino acids: CASSYLRPSGNRAFF.

In its sample, this clonotype was seen a few times. The rearrangement joins TRBV9 to TRBJ2-1; 8 nucleotides align to TRBD2. V trimming: 2 bases; J trimming: 0 bases; junction bases outside the gene matches: 1. This CDR3 is built from 15 residues. Per the germline V gene, CDR1 is SGDLS and CDR2 is YYNGEE. CDR3 nucleotides: TGTGCCAGCAGCGTTAGCGGGAACTCCTACAATGAGCAGTTCTTC. Its protein is CASSVSGNSYNEQFF.

V and J are TRBV7-6 and TRBJ2-2; 10 bases fit TRBD2. With 1 base clipped from V and 1 base from J, the junction kept 6 bases outside the gene matches. In germline, CDR1 is SGHVS, CDR2 FNYEAQ. The length of the CDR3 is 18 residues. CDR3 sequence (DNA): TGTGCCAGCAGCTTAGAGAGCGGGGGGGCCCTGAACACCGGGGAGCTGTTTTTT. Residues: CASSLESGGALNTGELFF. Together with reference TRBV7-6 and TRBJ2-2, the CDR3 gives the full variable domain: GAGVSQSPRYKVTKRGQDVALRCDPISGHVSLYWYRQALGQGPEFLTYFNYEAQQDKSGLPNDRFSAERPEGSISTLTIQRTEQRDSAMYRCASSLESGGALNTGELFFGEGSRLTVL.

This clonotype was counted only a few times. J is TRBJ2-1 and V is TRBV7-8; D is possibly TRBD2 (5 bases). This CDR3 contains 12 residues. Germline CDR1 reads SGHVS; CDR2 reads FQNEAQ. The V end was cut by 1 base, the J end by 9 bases, with 7 bases between. The DNA of the CDR3 is TGTGCCAGCAGCTTAGTGGGAGCTGAGCAGTTCTTC. Protein: CASSLVGAEQFF.

The chain uses TRBV7-2 and TRBJ2-1, with D possibly TRBD2 on 5 matching bases. V lost 0 bases, J lost 9 bases, and 18 bases lay in between. This CDR3 has 16 amino acids. Germline CDR1 is SGHTA and CDR2 is FQGNSA. CDR3 sequence reads: CASSLARRVYKGEQFF. Written as DNA, the CDR3 is TGTGCCAGCAGCTTAGCGCGGCGGGTGTACAAAGGTGAGCAGTTCTTC.

This clonotype appeared a few times. This chain connects TRBV12-3 or TRBV12-4 to TRBJ2-5; 10 nucleotides line up with TRBD2. The CDR3 has 19 amino acids. V was clipped by 6 bases and J by 2 bases; unmatched bases: 18. CDR3 bases: TGTGCCAGCAGCTTGAGCCGGTGGCGGGCTAGCGGGGGTCAAGAGACCCAGTACTTC. It translates to CASSLSRWRASGGQETQYF.

In this sample, this clonotype turned up many times. This chain joins TRBV12-3 or TRBV12-4 and TRBJ2-1, with a weak D call TRBD1 (6 bases). With 6 bases removed from V and 4 bases from J, the gap between germline ends came to 10 bases. The CDR3 is made up of 13 amino acids. The CDR3 protein is CASRTTGYNEQFF. CDR3 sequence (DNA): TGTGCCAGCAGAACGACAGGATACAATGAGCAGTTCTTC.

In this sample, this clonotype turned up a few times. The V and J genes are TRBV7-9 and TRBJ2-1, with D unresolved. The CDR3 has 12 residues. In germline, CDR1 is SEHNR, CDR2 FQNEAQ (reference sequence). V gave up 4 bases and J gave up 9 bases, with 10 bases separating them. The CDR3 region is CASSWISGEQFF. The CDR3 DNA sequence: TGTGCCAGCAGCTGGATCTCCGGTGAGCAGTTCTTC. Full variable domain (missing parts from reference TRBV7-9 and TRBJ2-1): DTGVSQNPRHKITKRGQNVTFRCDPISEHNRLYWYRQTLGQGPEFLTYFQNEAQLEKSRLLSDRFSAERPKGSFSTLEIQRTEQGDSAMYLCASSWISGEQFFGPGTRLTVL.

The CDR3 protein is CASRTLAGITGELFF. Written as DNA, the CDR3 is TGTGCCAGCAGAACGCTAGCGGGAATTACCGGGGAGCTGTTTTTT. V usage is TRBV12-3 or TRBV12-4 and J usage is TRBJ2-2, with 9 bases identical to TRBD2. The CDR3 extends over 15 amino acids. J lost 5 bases, V lost 6 bases, and 7 bases had no gene match.

This clonotype was seen more than once but under ten times. The gene calls are TRBV10-3 and TRBJ2-1, with 9 bases that match TRBD1. The CDR3 covers 15 residues. With 7 bases clipped from V and 8 bases from J, the junction kept 12 bases outside the gene matches. Germline assignment: CDR1 ENHRY and CDR2 SYGVKD. CDR3 in DNA: TGTGCCATCAAGGGACAGGGTGATTATATCCATGAGCAGTTCTTC. Translation gives CAIKGQGDYIHEQFF.

In DNA form, the CDR3 reads TGCAGCGTTGAAGATCCGAAGGCTAGCGGGGGATTTCGCTCTGGGGCCAACGTCCTGACTTTC. Translating gives CSVEDPKASGGFRSGANVLTF. This chain links TRBV29-1 with TRBJ2-6; TRBD2 agrees at 10 bases. Trimming took 0 bases from V and 0 from J; bases not matched to a gene: 14. Germline values: CDR1 SQVTM, CDR2 ANQGSEA. This CDR3 has 21 residues.

This clonotype came up many times. The chain employs TRBV6-1 and TRBJ2-3; 7 bases line up with TRBD2. CDR3 size: 15 residues. Germline CDR1 MNHNS, CDR2 SASEGT. V shed 6 bases, J shed 2 bases, and the junction held 8 bases outside the gene matches. The CDR3 region is CASRAGTTYTDTQYF. CDR3 in DNA: TGTGCCAGCAGGGCCGGGACTACCTACACAGATACGCAGTATTTT.

V is TRBV20-1 and J is TRBJ1-5, with D unclear. This CDR3 has 14 amino acids. CDR1 is DFQATT and CDR2 is SNEGSKA in the germline V gene (reference sequence). The V and J ends lost 1 base and 5 bases respectively, with 12 bases between them. DNA for the CDR3: TGCAGTGCTAGAGCTGGTGCCGGTGATCAGCCCCAGCATTTT. Amino acids: CSARAGAGDQPQHF.

The chain employs TRBV20-1 and TRBJ2-3, with D possibly being TRBD2 (5 bases). The germline V and J ends were trimmed by 5 bases and 3 bases, with 12 bases remaining between them. The CDR3 contains 13 residues. Germline-derived CDR1 and CDR2 are DFQATT and SNEGSKA (reference sequence). The chain's CDR3 is CSALVIATDTQYF. CDR3 sequence (DNA): TGCAGTGCTCTGGTGATAGCGACAGATACGCAGTATTTT.

The rearrangement links TRBV7-3 to TRBJ2-7; D could derive from TRBD1 or TRBD2 (5 bases each). The germline V and J ends were trimmed by 1 base and 1 base, with 11 bases remaining between them. Germline loops: CDR1 SGHTA, CDR2 FQGTGA. There are 15 residues in the CDR3. The CDR3: CASSLNGAGSYEQYF. Written as DNA, the CDR3 is TGTGCCAGCAGCTTAAACGGGGCAGGGTCCTACGAGCAGTACTTC. The entire variable domain, with the rest obtained from reference TRBV7-3 and TRBJ2-7, is as follows: GAGVSQTPSNKVTEKGKYVELRCDPISGHTALYWYRQSLGQGPEFLIYFQGTGAADDSGLPNDRFFAVRPEGSVSTLKIQRTERGDSAVYLCASSLNGAGSYEQYFGPGTRLTVT.

This clonotype was seen more than once but under ten times. CDR3 region: CASSLWDSYYGYTF. The CDR3, as DNA: TGTGCCAGCAGCCTGTGGGACAGCTACTATGGCTACACCTTC. V usage is TRBV7-9 and J usage is TRBJ1-2; 7 bases fit TRBD1. Trimming took 5 bases from V and 3 from J; bases not matched to a gene: 6. Germline CDR1 SEHNR, CDR2 FQNEAQ (reference sequence). This CDR3 region has 14 residues.

This clonotype was detected only a few times. The chain recombines TRBV12-3 or TRBV12-4 with TRBJ2-1; possible D gene TRBD2, 6 bases. The CDR3 contains 15 residues. The ends were cut back, 2 bases at V and 9 bases at J, with 17 bases in the middle. CDR3: CASSLHRTRTTEQFF. The CDR3 nucleotides are TGTGCCAGCAGTTTACACCGGACCAGGACTACTGAGCAGTTCTTC.

The V call is TRBV10-3, the J call TRBJ1-3; D call uncertain. This CDR3 has 15 amino acids. Germline V CDR1 and CDR2: ENHRY, SYGVKD. Trimming removed 3 bases at V and 1 base at J, with 10 bases between. The CDR3 DNA sequence: TGTGCCATCAGTGATGGCAACTTGTCTGGAAACACCATATATTTT. It translates to CAISDGNLSGNTIYF.

CDR3: CASSLTGTGSTDTQYF. CDR3 sequence (DNA): TGTGCCAGCAGCTTGACCGGGACAGGGAGCACAGATACGCAGTATTTT. The gene calls are TRBV5-5 and TRBJ2-3; TRBD1 agrees at 9 bases. The CDR3 loop spans 16 amino acids. Trimming at V came to 1 base and at J to 0 bases, leaving 3 bases not matched to a gene. Germline CDR1 is SGHKS and CDR2 is YYEKEE (reference sequence).

This clonotype was picked up a small number of times. J is TRBJ2-1 and V is TRBV15; 9 bases match TRBD1. V gave up 8 bases and J gave up 6 bases; unmatched junction bases: 8. CDR1 is LNHNV and CDR2 is YYDKDF in the germline V gene (reference sequence). CDR3 length equals 14 residues. CDR3 coding DNA: TGTGCCACCTCCCGGGACAGGGTTCCCAATGAGCAGTTCTTC. This codes for CATSRDRVPNEQFF. The entire variable domain, with the rest obtained from reference TRBV15 and TRBJ2-1, is as follows: DAMVIQNPRYQVTQFGKPVTLSCSQTLNHNVMYWYQQKSSQAPKLLFHYYDKDFNNEADTPDNFQSRRPNTSFCFLDIRSPGLGDTAMYLCATSRDRVPNEQFFGPGTRLTVL.

The chain is built from TRBV6-2 or TRBV6-3 and TRBJ2-3, with 10 bases aligning to TRBD2. V shed 6 bases, J shed 2 bases, and the junction held 5 bases outside the gene matches. There are 15 residues in the CDR3. From germline, CDR1 is MNHEY and CDR2 SVGEGT. CDR3 in DNA: TGTGCCAGCAGGCTAGCGGGAGCGCTCACAGATACGCAGTATTTT. Amino acid sequence: CASRLAGALTDTQYF.

The chain is built from TRBV2 and TRBJ2-3, with 8 bases that match TRBD1. Trimming took 6 bases from V and 2 from J; bases not matched to a gene: 4. The germline V gene encodes CDR1 SNHLY and CDR2 FYNNEI. The length of the CDR3 is 14 residues. CDR3 loop: CASRGTGHTDTQYF. CDR3 DNA: TGTGCCAGCAGGGGGACAGGCCACACAGATACGCAGTATTTT. Using reference TRBV2 and TRBJ2-3 for the parts outside the CDR3, the full variable domain is EPEVTQTPSHQVTQMGQEVILRCVPISNHLYFYWYRQILGQKVEFLVSFYNNEISEKSEIFDDQFSVERPDGSNFTLKIRSTKLEDSAMYFCASRGTGHTDTQYFGPGTRLTVL.

This clonotype appeared a few times. This sequence joins TRBV11-3 and TRBJ2-7, with D possibly matching TRBD1 (5 bases). Germline V lookup: CDR1 SGHNT, CDR2 YENEEA. V lost 3 bases and J 3 bases, leaving 18 bases between the germline ends. The CDR3 runs to 16 residues. The CDR3 protein is CASSFPSRARVYEQYF. The CDR3 DNA sequence: TGTGCCAGCAGCTTCCCCTCCCGGGCCAGGGTCTACGAGCAGTACTTC.

There are a few counts of this clonotype. In nucleotides, the CDR3 is TGTGCCAGCAGCCTTAAACAGGGTTCCGAGCAGTACTTC. This gives the protein CASSLKQGSEQYF. The genes are TRBV13 and TRBJ2-7; D is perhaps TRBD1 (6 bases). V dropped 5 bases and J dropped 6 bases, with 14 bases sitting between them. CDR3 length: 13 amino acids. CDR1 is PRHDT, CDR2 FYEKMQ, per germline (reference sequence).

This rearrangement joins TRBV25-1 to TRBJ2-1; TRBD2 aligns across 10 bases. Trimming removed 1 base from V and 1 base from J; junction bases left unmatched: 7. CDR3 size: 18 residues. The germline V gene has CDR1 MGHDK and CDR2 SYGVNS. CDR3 residues: CASSELGSGRLSYNEQFF. CDR3 nucleotide sequence: TGTGCCAGCAGTGAATTAGGTAGCGGGAGGCTTTCCTACAATGAGCAGTTCTTC.